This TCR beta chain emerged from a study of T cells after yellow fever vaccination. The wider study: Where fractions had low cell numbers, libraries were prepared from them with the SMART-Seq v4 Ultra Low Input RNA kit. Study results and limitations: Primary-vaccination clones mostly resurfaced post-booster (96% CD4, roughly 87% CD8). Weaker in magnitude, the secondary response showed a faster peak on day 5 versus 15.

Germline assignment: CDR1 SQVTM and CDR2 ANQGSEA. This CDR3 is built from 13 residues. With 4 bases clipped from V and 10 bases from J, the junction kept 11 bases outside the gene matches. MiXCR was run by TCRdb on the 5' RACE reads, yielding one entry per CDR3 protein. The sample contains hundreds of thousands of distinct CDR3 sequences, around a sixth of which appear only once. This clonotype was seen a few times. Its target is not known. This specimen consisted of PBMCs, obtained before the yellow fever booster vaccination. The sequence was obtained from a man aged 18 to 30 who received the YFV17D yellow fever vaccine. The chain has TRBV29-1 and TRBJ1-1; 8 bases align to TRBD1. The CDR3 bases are TGCAGCGTTGGAGCGGCTACAGGGGGAGTAGCTTTCTTT. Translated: CSVGAATGGVAFF. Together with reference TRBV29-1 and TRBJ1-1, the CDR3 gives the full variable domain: SAVISQKPSRDICQRGTSLTIQCQVDSQVTMMFWYRQQPGQSLTLIATANQGSEATYESGFVIDKFPISRPNLTFSTLTVSNMSPEDSSIYLCSVGAATGGVAFFGQGTRLTVV.